These 10 T cell receptor beta chains came from one sample sequenced in a study of blood T cell repertoires in COVID-19. TCRdb's copy holds only in-frame clones and misses some; the assay was immunoSEQ multiplex PCR. The sample lists some 110,000 clones, roughly 82% occurring once. Sequenced: peripheral blood. Receptor source: a man between 60 and 75 years old with acute or convalescent COVID-19.

The rearrangement joins TRBV5-8 to TRBJ2-7; D might be TRBD2 (6 bases). Trimming pared 1 base from V and 3 bases from J, leaving 14 bases between. Germline values: CDR1 SGHTS, CDR2 YDEGEE. There are 15 residues in the CDR3. The CDR3 loop is CASSLQGLSDYEQYF. The CDR3, as DNA: TGTGCCAGCAGCTTGCAGGGACTCTCGGACTACGAGCAGTACTTC.

The rearrangement links TRBV6-5 to TRBJ1-5; 7 bases map to TRBD1. The germline V gene encodes CDR1 MNHEY and CDR2 SVGAGI. CDR3 length: 14 residues. V shed 5 bases, J shed 4 bases, and the junction held 5 bases outside the gene matches. Here the CDR3 reads CASSPGQLNQPQHF. CDR3 DNA sequence: TGTGCCAGCAGTCCGGGACAGTTAAATCAGCCCCAGCATTTT.

This clone showed up just a few times. The V and J genes are TRBV13 and TRBJ2-3; 7 bases fit TRBD2. From germline, CDR1 is PRHDT and CDR2 FYEKMQ (reference sequence). Unmatched junction bases numbered 12, after V lost 4 bases and J lost 5 bases. The CDR3 is 16 amino acids. The CDR3 loop is CASSSQREGREDTQYF. In DNA, the CDR3 is TGTGCCAGCAGCTCCCAGAGGGAGGGCCGGGAAGATACGCAGTATTTT.

J is TRBJ2-2 and V is TRBV10-2; TRBD2 matches at 8 bases. The CDR3 has 14 amino acids. The V gene's germline CDR1 is WSHSY and CDR2 SAAADI. The CDR3, as DNA: TGCGCGACCGGGGGGGCCGGCAGCACCGGGGAGCTGTTTTTT. This gives the protein CATGGAGSTGELFF.

This clone appeared once. V is TRBV12-3 or TRBV12-4 and J is TRBJ1-2; D gene unclear. This CDR3 is 11 amino acids long. The V end was cut by 3 bases, the J end by 6 bases, with 5 bases between. The CDR3 DNA follows: TGTGCCAGCAGTTTCGGTGATGGCTACACCTTC. This sequence encodes CASSFGDGYTF.

This chain uses TRBV7-2 with TRBJ1-5; D unresolved. This CDR3 is 13 amino acids long. From germline, CDR1 is SGHTA and CDR2 FQGNSA. Trimming cost V 4 bases and J 5 bases, with 9 bases left between them. DNA for the CDR3: TGTGCCAGCAGCTCTCCGGGAGATCAGCCCCAGCATTTT. This encodes CASSSPGDQPQHF.

The chain is built from TRBV11-2 and TRBJ1-6; D might be TRBD1 (5 bases). V lost 5 bases to trimming and J lost 0 bases, with 17 bases between them. The length of the CDR3 is 18 residues. CDR1 and CDR2 from the germline V gene are SGHAT and FQNNGV. The CDR3 loop is CASSPSRDSRSYNSPLHF. CDR3 nucleotide sequence: TGTGCCAGCAGCCCCTCCCGGGACTCCCGCTCCTATAATTCACCCCTCCACTTT.

The chain couples TRBV20-1 to TRBJ1-1; 7 bases are a match to TRBD1. After removal of 3 bases from V and 1 base from J, the junction contained 8 bases not matched to a gene. CDR1 and CDR2 from the germline V gene are DFQATT and SNEGSKA (reference sequence). The CDR3 has 15 residues. Here the CDR3 reads CSASTNHRGNTEAFF. Written as DNA, the CDR3 is TGCAGTGCTAGTACTAACCACAGGGGGAACACTGAAGCTTTCTTT.

This clone has more than one count but fewer than ten. The chain joins TRBV28 to TRBJ2-1; 11 positions match TRBD2. V lost 6 bases, J lost 2 bases, and 9 bases stayed unmatched. CDR3 length: 17 residues. Germline V CDR1 and CDR2: MDHEN, SYDVKM. CDR3 sequence: CASRGASGRLPYNEQFF. DNA for the CDR3: TGTGCCAGCAGGGGAGCTAGCGGGAGGCTTCCCTACAATGAGCAGTTCTTC.

This clone showed up just once. The rearrangement uses TRBV11-2 and TRBJ1-4, with TRBD1 matching over 9 bases. The CDR3 is 15 amino acids. CDR1 and CDR2 (germline): SGHAT, FQNNGV. V was pared by 5 bases and J by 3 bases, with 4 bases of the junction left unmatched. CDR3 in amino acids: CASSGWTGANEKLFF. The DNA of the CDR3 is TGTGCCAGCAGCGGCTGGACAGGGGCTAATGAAAAACTGTTTTTT.